The 27 T cell receptor beta chains listed next were all sequenced from one sample in a study of CD8 T cells in ankylosing spondylitis. Broader study findings: One TCR beta motif, made up of roughly eight highly homologous variants, appeared characteristic of ankylosing spondylitis blood.

TCRdb re-derived calls from the 5' RACE reads in MiXCR, one entry per CDR3 protein. The data hold roughly 490,000 distinct CDR3 sequences, with about 5% observed a single time. For these TCRs, the target antigens are not known. What was sequenced was blood, either unsorted or a sorted T cell fraction (not recorded which). Source of these receptors: a male donor with ankylosing spondylitis.

The rearrangement links TRBV4-1 to TRBJ2-1, with D perhaps being TRBD1 or TRBD2 (6 bases each). This CDR3 has 11 residues. V gave up 4 bases and J gave up 11 bases, with 9 bases separating them. Germline V gene lookup returns CDR1 MGHRA and CDR2 YSYEKL. The CDR3 DNA is TGCGCCAGCAGCCGGGGGGCTAAGCAGTTCTTC. This encodes CASSRGAKQFF.

The chain carries TRBV9 and TRBJ2-2, with 9 nucleotides matching TRBD1. V was clipped by 4 bases and J by 9 bases; unmatched bases: 13. Germline assignment: CDR1 SGDLS and CDR2 YYNGEE. This CDR3 is 16 amino acids long. The CDR3 coding sequence is TGTGCCAGCAGCCCGAGTCGACAGGGGGGGCCGCGGGAGCTGTTTTTT. It is translated as CASSPSRQGGPRELFF. Supplemented by reference TRBV9 and TRBJ2-2, the full variable domain reads DSGVTQTPKHLITATGQRVTLRCSPRSGDLSVYWYQQSLDQGLQFLIQYYNGEERAKGNILERFSAQQFPDLHSELNLSSLELGDSALYFCASSPSRQGGPRELFFGEGSRLTVL.

This clonotype has at least ten counts. The rearrangement joins TRBV12-3 or TRBV12-4 to TRBJ2-3, with D possibly TRBD2 on 5 matching bases. The CDR3 is 15 amino acids. Between the trimmed V and J ends, which lost 8 bases and 1 base, there was a span of 16 bases. The DNA of the CDR3 is TGTGCCAGCCTCGGGGATCAAGGGCGCACAGATACGCAGTATTTT. It translates to CASLGDQGRTDTQYF.

A few counts support this clonotype. This chain connects TRBV14 to TRBJ1-2; D gene uncertain. Trimming left V 1 base short and J 4 bases short, with 13 bases between. Germline assignment: CDR1 SGHDN and CDR2 FVKESK. CDR3 size: 15 residues. CDR3 DNA: TGTGCCAGCAGCCAAGGTTTCGGAACGGCCTATGGCTACACCTTC. Translation: CASSQGFGTAYGYTF.

This clonotype was counted many times. The chain links TRBV6-1 to TRBJ2-5; 8 nucleotides align to TRBD1. The germline CDR1 and CDR2 sequences are MNHNS and SASEGT. Germline trimming cut 5 bases from V and 4 bases from J; bases unmatched to any gene: 9. CDR3 length: 15 residues. CDR3 region: CASSRTGWWGETQYF. The CDR3 coding sequence is TGTGCCAGCAGTAGGACAGGGTGGTGGGGAGAGACCCAGTACTTC.

This clonotype has at least ten counts. V is TRBV5-8 and J is TRBJ1-5, with 7 bases identical to TRBD1. The J segment lost 4 bases and the V segment lost 2 bases, leaving 6 bases of the junction unmatched. Germline V gene data show CDR1 as SGHTS and CDR2 as YDEGEE. The CDR3 sequence is 15 residues long. The CDR3: CASSFNRGGNQPQHF. For the CDR3, the DNA is TGTGCCAGCAGCTTCAACAGGGGAGGAAATCAGCCCCAGCATTTT.

This clonotype was recorded at least ten times. The genes are TRBV29-1 and TRBJ2-5, with D unclear. V lost 4 bases, J lost 1 base, and 10 bases lay in between. There are 13 residues in the CDR3. From germline, CDR1 is SQVTM and CDR2 ANQGSEA. Here the CDR3 reads CSVVRSSQETQYF. The DNA of the CDR3 is TGCAGCGTTGTGAGGTCTTCCCAAGAGACCCAGTACTTC.

This clonotype came up many times. This chain connects TRBV7-6 to TRBJ1-4; D is unclear. The germline CDR1 and CDR2 sequences are SGHVS and FNYEAQ. This CDR3 has 14 residues. V lost 3 bases and J lost 4, with 9 bases in between. This CDR3 reads CASSFGRSNEKLFF. CDR3 sequence (DNA): TGTGCCAGCAGCTTTGGACGGAGTAATGAAAAACTGTTTTTT.

The chain joins TRBV5-8 to TRBJ2-5; D possibly corresponds to TRBD2 (6 bases). The germline CDR1 and CDR2 sequences are SGHTS and YDEGEE. V was clipped by 4 bases and J by 2 bases, with 12 bases between them. The CDR3 consists of 14 residues. The CDR3 spells CASSGGTYQETQYF. The DNA of the CDR3 is TGTGCCAGCAGCGGCGGGACTTATCAAGAGACCCAGTACTTC.

This clonotype was recorded many times. J is TRBJ2-1 and V is TRBV6-5, with D perhaps matching TRBD1 (6 bases). Germline CDR1 reads MNHEY; CDR2 reads SVGAGI. The CDR3 spans 12 residues. V lost 4 bases to trimming and J lost 8 bases, with 9 bases between them. The CDR3 region has the DNA TGTGCCAGCAGTTGGGGGACACATGAGCAGTTCTTC. Translating it yields CASSWGTHEQFF.

Turning to this clonotype: Compared with germline, one end of the junction differs, possibly owing to a read error. The V and J genes are TRBV4-1 and TRBJ2-1, with TRBD2 matching 7 bases. This CDR3 comprises 14 residues. Germline lookup yields CDR1 MGHRA and CDR2 YSYEKL. The CDR3 nucleotides are TGCACCAGCAGCCGTGGGGGGGTATACAATGAGCAGTTCTTC. Translation gives CTSSRGGVYNEQFF.

The chain combines TRBV5-1 with TRBJ2-1; TRBD2 matches 9 bases. The ends lost 0 bases at V and 2 bases at J; junction bases unmatched: 6. This CDR3 contains 17 residues. Germline CDR1 and CDR2: SGHRS and YFSETQ. The CDR3 here is CASSLELAGVTYNEQFF. The CDR3 coding sequence is TGCGCCAGCAGCTTGGAATTAGCGGGAGTCACCTACAATGAGCAGTTCTTC.

This clonotype was observed a few times. V usage is TRBV20-1 and J usage is TRBJ2-6; D unclear. The CDR3 runs 13 residues. V was pared by 8 bases and J by 4 bases, with 12 bases between. Per the germline V gene, CDR1 is DFQATT and CDR2 is SNEGSKA (reference sequence). CDR3 sequence reads: CSSHVSGANVLTF. The CDR3, as DNA: TGCAGTTCGCATGTCTCCGGGGCCAACGTCCTGACTTTC.

Ten or more counts support this clonotype. The rearrangement uses TRBV7-8 and TRBJ2-1, with D possibly being TRBD1 (5 bases). Germline assignment: CDR1 SGHVS and CDR2 FQNEAQ. The CDR3 extends over 17 amino acids. Trimming left V 1 base short and J 1 base short, with 14 bases between. The CDR3: CASSLGVRVYSYNEQFF. CDR3 DNA sequence: TGTGCCAGCAGCTTAGGGGTCAGGGTGTATTCCTACAATGAGCAGTTCTTC.

This clonotype was seen a handful of times. This sequence joins TRBV6-1 and TRBJ1-1; no firm D call. Trimming removed 3 bases at V and 7 bases at J, with 15 bases between. Germline loops: CDR1 MNHNS, CDR2 SASEGT. The length of the CDR3 is 14 residues. As DNA, the CDR3 is TGTGCCAGCAGTGAGCCGACGGGGTCCGGTGAAGCTTTCTTT. Translation: CASSEPTGSGEAFF.

The sample holds many counts of this clonotype. V usage is TRBV29-1 and J usage is TRBJ2-1, with 11 bases identical to TRBD2. This CDR3 is built from 15 residues. Germline values: CDR1 SQVTM, CDR2 ANQGSEA. V dropped 1 base and J dropped 12; count of bases not matched to a gene: 11. The CDR3: CSVEAPIAGGPPQFF. The CDR3 DNA reads TGCAGCGTTGAAGCCCCAATAGCGGGAGGGCCCCCGCAGTTCTTC.

This clonotype was found many times. This chain uses TRBV27 with TRBJ2-3, with D hard to call. Trimming shortened V by 6 bases and J by 0 bases, and 13 bases separated the two germline ends. The germline V gene encodes CDR1 MNHEY and CDR2 SMNVEV (reference sequence). CDR3 length equals 15 residues. CDR3 sequence: CASSPRTVSTDTQYF. In nucleotides, the CDR3 is TGTGCCAGCAGCCCTCGGACCGTAAGCACAGATACGCAGTATTTT.

This clonotype was picked up many times. The genes are TRBV28 and TRBJ1-2; 8 bases fit TRBD1. This CDR3 region has 12 residues. V trimming: 7 bases; J trimming: 8 bases; junction bases outside the gene matches: 6. Germline CDR1 reads MDHEN; CDR2 reads SYDVKM. This chain's CDR3 is CASNGQGMGYTF. CDR3 bases: TGTGCCAGCAACGGACAGGGAATGGGCTACACCTTC.

This clonotype showed up many times. The chain recombines TRBV20-1 with TRBJ2-7; TRBD2 matches 9 bases. With V trimmed by 5 bases and J by 6 bases, 8 bases remained unmatched. This CDR3 comprises 13 residues. The germline gives CDR1 DFQATT, CDR2 SNEGSKA (reference sequence). The CDR3 here is CSAGRGLASEQYF. Here the CDR3 DNA reads TGCAGTGCTGGGAGGGGACTAGCTTCCGAGCAGTACTTC.

This clonotype was observed many times. V gene TRBV20-1 combines with J gene TRBJ2-5; D might be TRBD1 (5 bases). The CDR3 contains 12 residues. Germline CDR1 is DFQATT and CDR2 is SNEGSKA (reference sequence). V was pared by 3 bases and J by 1 base, with 6 bases between. The CDR3 region has the DNA TGCAGTGCTAGCCAGGGCCAAGAGACCCAGTACTTC. Amino acid sequence: CSASQGQETQYF.

There are many counts of this clonotype. The genes are TRBV7-8 and TRBJ2-1; 10 bases align to TRBD2. The CDR3 is 17 residues long. CDR1 is SGHVS and CDR2 is FQNEAQ in the germline V gene. The ends lost 4 bases at V and 3 bases at J; junction bases unmatched: 9. CDR3 region: CASSSTPSGGRYNEQFF. CDR3 nucleotides: TGTGCCAGCAGCTCGACCCCTAGCGGGGGCCGCTACAATGAGCAGTTCTTC.

This clonotype was seen repeatedly, ten times or more. The chain employs TRBV3-1 and TRBJ1-4; TRBD1 matches 7 bases. This CDR3 has 15 residues. V shed 4 bases and J 5 bases; nucleotides not matched to a gene: 7. Germline loops: CDR1 LGHDT, CDR2 YNNKEL (reference sequence). For the CDR3, the DNA is TGTGCCAGCAGCCCCAGGGGGACACGGAATGAAAAACTGTTTTTT. Residues: CASSPRGTRNEKLFF.

This clonotype has at least ten counts. The V gene is TRBV7-9, the J gene TRBJ2-3; D is unresolved. V was trimmed by 2 bases and J by 5 bases, leaving 11 bases between them. The germline V gene encodes CDR1 SEHNR and CDR2 FQNEAQ (reference sequence). The CDR3 covers 14 residues. CDR3 coding DNA: TGTGCCAGCAGCTTATTGTTGGGTAGAGATACGCAGTATTTT. Translating gives CASSLLLGRDTQYF.

This clonotype was recorded at least ten times. The V and J genes are TRBV20-1 and TRBJ1-1, with 7 bases lining up with TRBD1. There are 17 residues in the CDR3. CDR1 and CDR2 from the germline V gene are DFQATT and SNEGSKA (reference sequence). J gave up 0 bases and V 0 bases, and 10 bases lay outside the gene matches. The CDR3 protein is CSARDWSWDSLNTEAFF. The CDR3 DNA reads as TGCAGTGCTAGAGATTGGAGTTGGGACAGCCTGAACACTGAAGCTTTCTTT.

The sample holds many counts of this clonotype. The gene calls are TRBV4-2 and TRBJ2-4; 11 bases map to TRBD2. The germline V gene has CDR1 LGHNA and CDR2 YNFKEQ. CDR3 length: 15 amino acids. Trimming removed 3 bases from V and 7 bases from J; junction bases left unmatched: 5. The CDR3 sequence is CASSQPLAGANIQYF. CDR3 nucleotide sequence: TGTGCCAGCAGCCAGCCACTAGCGGGAGCGAACATTCAGTACTTC.

This clonotype has more than one count but fewer than ten. V gene TRBV5-1 combines with J gene TRBJ2-1, with D possibly called TRBD1 or TRBD2 (5 bases each). This CDR3 is 15 amino acids long. Germline lookup yields CDR1 SGHRS and CDR2 YFSETQ. V was trimmed by 9 bases and J by 6 bases, leaving 22 bases between them. The CDR3 reads CATSPGPEGLNEQFF. CDR3 nucleotide sequence: TGCGCCACCTCTCCGGGGCCCGAGGGGCTCAATGAGCAGTTCTTC. Together with reference TRBV5-1 and TRBJ2-1, the CDR3 gives the full variable domain: KAGVTQTPRYLIKTRGQQVTLSCSPISGHRSVSWYQQTPGQGLQFLFEYFSETQRNKGNFPGRFSGRQFSNSRSEMNVSTLELGDSALYLCATSPGPEGLNEQFFGPGTRLTVL.

There are a few counts of this clonotype. The chain is built from TRBV6-5 and TRBJ1-1; D unclear. CDR3 length: 16 amino acids. Germline CDR1 MNHEY, CDR2 SVGAGI. V shed 1 base and J shed 1 base, with 13 bases lying between them. In nucleotides, the CDR3 is TGTGCCAGCAGTTACTACCCCACCGGCCAGAACACTGAAGCTTTCTTT. It codes for CASSYYPTGQNTEAFF.